Listed below are T cell receptor beta chains from one sample, sequenced in a study of T-cell reconstitution after alpha-beta-depleted transplantation in children. TCRdb re-called the PCR reads with MiXCR, one entry per CDR3 protein. Of more than 150,000 distinct CDR3 sequences in the sample, roughly 7.5% are singletons; the top ten hold 3%. The input for sequencing was PBMCs from the stem cell graft donor, taken from the stem cell graft. These receptors came from a human donor who donated a stem cell graft to a child with Wiskott-Aldrich syndrome. Each CDR3 is given with its conserved first and last residue.

v_gene: TRBV4-3; j_gene: TRBJ2-1; CDR3aa: CASSQVVQGGSKFF
v_gene: TRBV10-3; j_gene: TRBJ2-5; CDR3aa: CAITRDVQETQYF
v_gene: TRBV3-1; j_gene: TRBJ1-2; CDR3aa: CASSQRDAGGYTF
v_gene: TRBV19; j_gene: TRBJ2-5; CDR3aa: CASSSAGWTQYF
v_gene: TRBV5-1; j_gene: TRBJ2-7; CDR3aa: CASSLVVFGDRANYEQYF
v_gene: TRBV9; j_gene: TRBJ2-5; CDR3aa: CASSQSGGEETQYF
v_gene: TRBV10-2; j_gene: TRBJ2-7; CDR3aa: CASSESRSGGPYEQYF
v_gene: TRBV6-1; j_gene: TRBJ2-1; CDR3aa: CASRKGGRGFHEQFF
v_gene: TRBV20-1; j_gene: TRBJ2-1; CDR3aa: CSARAKAGVSYNEQFF
v_gene: TRBV7-2; j_gene: TRBJ2-1; CDR3aa: CASSLNLAGLGEQFF
v_gene: TRBV7-2; j_gene: TRBJ2-7; CDR3aa: CASSRLAAYEQYF
v_gene: TRBV6-6; j_gene: TRBJ1-5; CDR3aa: CASSYPFQPQHF
v_gene: TRBV6-2/TRBV6-3; j_gene: TRBJ2-7; CDR3aa: CASSLLKSNEQYF
v_gene: TRBV20-1; j_gene: TRBJ2-7; CDR3aa: CSARQSGGAGEQYF
v_gene: TRBV5-1; j_gene: TRBJ1-2; CDR3aa: CASSPRDIPMMGYTF
v_gene: TRBV28; j_gene: TRBJ1-1; CDR3aa: CATLGLNAEAFF
v_gene: TRBV29-1; j_gene: TRBJ2-3; CDR3aa: CSGDWDSTDTQYF
v_gene: TRBV11-2; j_gene: TRBJ2-1; CDR3aa: CASSFTGTGGSYNEQFF
v_gene: TRBV5-1; j_gene: TRBJ2-1; CDR3aa: CASSLVDPTYNEQFF
v_gene: TRBV5-1; j_gene: TRBJ1-2; CDR3aa: CASSAALGQENGYTF
v_gene: TRBV20-1; j_gene: TRBJ1-6; CDR3aa: CSASAKAGGNSPLHF
v_gene: TRBV25-1; j_gene: TRBJ2-7; CDR3aa: CASSEKGPGTREQYF
v_gene: TRBV3-1; j_gene: TRBJ2-7; CDR3aa: CASSPRLARTSGEQYF
v_gene: TRBV7-9; j_gene: TRBJ2-1; CDR3aa: CASSSRSGGSGNEQFF
v_gene: TRBV15; j_gene: TRBJ2-5; CDR3aa: CATSRVRREGETQYF
v_gene: TRBV5-1; j_gene: TRBJ2-1; CDR3aa: CASSLQTDVNEQFF
v_gene: TRBV13; j_gene: TRBJ1-1; CDR3aa: CASSSQETGNTEAFF
v_gene: TRBV7-9; j_gene: TRBJ2-7; CDR3aa: CASSLGLAGSSYEQYF
v_gene: TRBV5-1; j_gene: TRBJ2-5; CDR3aa: CASSFEGGRETQYF
v_gene: TRBV5-5; j_gene: TRBJ2-1; CDR3aa: CASSLPLNEQFF
v_gene: TRBV5-1; j_gene: TRBJ2-2; CDR3aa: CASSLLAGGNTGELFF
v_gene: TRBV5-1; j_gene: TRBJ2-3; CDR3aa: CASSLEPGQGSIGTQYF
v_gene: TRBV5-1; j_gene: TRBJ2-3; CDR3aa: CASSLANRDTDTQYF
v_gene: TRBV6-4; j_gene: TRBJ2-1; CDR3aa: CASSLRQGGGEQFF
v_gene: TRBV7-6; j_gene: TRBJ2-7; CDR3aa: CASSLVLAGEFYEQYF
v_gene: TRBV29-1; j_gene: TRBJ1-2; CDR3aa: CSVVSLYGYTF
v_gene: TRBV20-1; j_gene: TRBJ2-3; CDR3aa: CSALLTGLSTDTQYF
v_gene: TRBV9; j_gene: TRBJ2-2; CDR3aa: CASNRGMNTGELFF
v_gene: TRBV7-9; j_gene: TRBJ2-7; CDR3aa: CASSEGSYEQYF
v_gene: TRBV12-3/TRBV12-4; j_gene: TRBJ2-5; CDR3aa: CASSLTGQGQGTQYF